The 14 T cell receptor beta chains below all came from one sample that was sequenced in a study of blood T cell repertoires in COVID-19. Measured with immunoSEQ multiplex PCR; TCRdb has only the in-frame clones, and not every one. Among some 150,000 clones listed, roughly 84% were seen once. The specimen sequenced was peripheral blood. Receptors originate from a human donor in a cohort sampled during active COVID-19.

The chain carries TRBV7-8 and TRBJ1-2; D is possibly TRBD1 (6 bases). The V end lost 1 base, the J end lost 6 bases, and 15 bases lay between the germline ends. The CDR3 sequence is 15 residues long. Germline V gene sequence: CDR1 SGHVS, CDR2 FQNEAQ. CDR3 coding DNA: TGTGCCAGCAGCTTAGGGGGGATCAGGGGAGATGGCTACACCTTC. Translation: CASSLGGIRGDGYTF.

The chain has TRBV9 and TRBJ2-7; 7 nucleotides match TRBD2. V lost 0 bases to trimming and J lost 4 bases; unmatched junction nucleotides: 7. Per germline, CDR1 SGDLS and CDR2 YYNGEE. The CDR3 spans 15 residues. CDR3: CASSVGEGRAYEQYF. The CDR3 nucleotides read TGTGCCAGCAGCGTAGGGGAGGGGAGGGCTTACGAGCAGTACTTC.

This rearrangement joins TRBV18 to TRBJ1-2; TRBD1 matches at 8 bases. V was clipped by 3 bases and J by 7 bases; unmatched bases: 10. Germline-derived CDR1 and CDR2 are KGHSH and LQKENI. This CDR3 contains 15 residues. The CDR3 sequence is CASSPPGQVFAGYTF. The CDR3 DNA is TGTGCCAGCTCACCCCCGGGACAGGTTTTTGCTGGCTACACCTTC.

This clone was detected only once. The CDR3 here is CASSFGQVGELFF. The CDR3 DNA reads TGTGCCAGCAGTTTCGGACAGGTCGGGGAGCTGTTTTTT. The chain carries TRBV7-3 and TRBJ2-2; 7 nucleotides match TRBD1. The CDR3 is 13 residues long. CDR1 is SGHTA and CDR2 is FQGTGA in the germline V gene. Losses at the gene ends were 6 bases for V and 7 bases for J; bases not matched to a gene: 5.

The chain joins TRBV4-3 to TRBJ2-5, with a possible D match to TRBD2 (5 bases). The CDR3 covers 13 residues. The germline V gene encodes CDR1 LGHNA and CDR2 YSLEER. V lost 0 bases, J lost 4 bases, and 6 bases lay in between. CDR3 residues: CASSQDAGETQYF. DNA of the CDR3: TGCGCCAGCAGCCAAGATGCGGGAGAGACCCAGTACTTC.

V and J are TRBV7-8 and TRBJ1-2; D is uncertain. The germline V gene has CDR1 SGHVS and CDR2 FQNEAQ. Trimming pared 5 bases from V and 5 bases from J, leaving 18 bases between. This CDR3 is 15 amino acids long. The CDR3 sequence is CASSLTDGVPYGYTF. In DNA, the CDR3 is TGTGCCAGCAGCCTGACGGATGGAGTTCCTTATGGCTACACCTTC.

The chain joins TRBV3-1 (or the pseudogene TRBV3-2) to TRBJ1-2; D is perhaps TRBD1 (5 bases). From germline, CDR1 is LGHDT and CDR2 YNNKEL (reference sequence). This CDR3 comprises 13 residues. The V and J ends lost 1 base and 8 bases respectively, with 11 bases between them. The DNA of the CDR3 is TGTGCCAGCAGCCAAGCCAGGGTGGGCGGCTACACCTTC. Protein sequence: CASSQARVGGYTF.

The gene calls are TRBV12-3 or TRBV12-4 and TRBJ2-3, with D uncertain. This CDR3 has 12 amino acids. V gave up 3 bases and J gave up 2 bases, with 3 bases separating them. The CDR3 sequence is CASSFLTDTQYF. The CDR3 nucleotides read TGTGCCAGCAGTTTCCTCACAGATACGCAGTATTTT.

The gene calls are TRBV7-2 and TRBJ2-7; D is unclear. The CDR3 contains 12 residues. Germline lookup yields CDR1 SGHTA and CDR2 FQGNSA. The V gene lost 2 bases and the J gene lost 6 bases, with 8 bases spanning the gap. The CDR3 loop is CASSLTSVEQYF. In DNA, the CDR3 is TGTGCCAGCAGCTTAACTTCGGTCGAGCAGTACTTC.

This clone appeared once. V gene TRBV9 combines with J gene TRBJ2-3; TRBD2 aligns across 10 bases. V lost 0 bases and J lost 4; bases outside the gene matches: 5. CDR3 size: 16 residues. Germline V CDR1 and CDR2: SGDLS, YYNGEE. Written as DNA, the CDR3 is TGTGCCAGCAGCGTAGCCCAGCGGGGGGGCCCAGATACGCAGTATTTT. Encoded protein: CASSVAQRGGPDTQYF.

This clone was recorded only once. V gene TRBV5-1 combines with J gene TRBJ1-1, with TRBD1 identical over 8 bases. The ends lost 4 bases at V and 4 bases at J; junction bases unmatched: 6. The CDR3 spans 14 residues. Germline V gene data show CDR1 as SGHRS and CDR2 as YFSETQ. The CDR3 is CASSGQGIATEAFF. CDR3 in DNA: TGCGCCAGCAGCGGACAGGGAATTGCCACTGAAGCTTTCTTT.

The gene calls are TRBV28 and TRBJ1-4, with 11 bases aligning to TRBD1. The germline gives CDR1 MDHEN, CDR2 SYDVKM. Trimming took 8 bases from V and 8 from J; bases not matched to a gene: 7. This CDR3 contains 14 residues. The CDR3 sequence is CASGRTGGQEKLFF. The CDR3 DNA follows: TGTGCCAGCGGGCGGACAGGGGGCCAGGAAAAACTGTTTTTT.

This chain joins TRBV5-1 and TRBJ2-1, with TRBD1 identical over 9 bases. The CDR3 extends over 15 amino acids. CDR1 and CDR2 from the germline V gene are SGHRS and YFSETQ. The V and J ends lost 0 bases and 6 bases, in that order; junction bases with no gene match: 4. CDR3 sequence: CASSLGQGVSNEQFF. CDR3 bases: TGCGCCAGCAGCTTGGGACAGGGGGTCTCCAATGAGCAGTTCTTC.

CDR3 region: CSVGGGGNQPQHF. The CDR3 nucleotides read TGCAGCGTTGGGGGCGGGGGCAATCAGCCCCAGCATTTT. V and J are TRBV29-1 and TRBJ1-5, with a possible D match to TRBD1 (5 bases). Germline assignment: CDR1 SQVTM and CDR2 ANQGSEA. V lost 4 bases, J lost 2 bases, and 9 bases lay in between. The CDR3 loop spans 13 amino acids.